Each of the 4 T cell receptor beta chains below was sequenced from the same sample in a study of cytomegalovirus exposure and HLA in healthy donors. 60 Vbeta and 13 Jbeta primers were used in PCR. Data came from immunoSEQ multiplex PCR; TCRdb stores just in-frame clones and leaves some out. The repertoire holds 150,000 to 200,000 clones, about 76% seen once, with about 2% in the top ten. Sequencing input: PBMCs. These TCRs come from a female donor in good health and CMV-seronegative.

J is TRBJ2-1 and V is TRBV5-6; D possibly corresponds to TRBD2 (5 bases). In germline, CDR1 is SGHDT, CDR2 YYEEEE. CDR3 length: 15 amino acids. Trimming pared 6 bases from V and 0 bases from J, leaving 13 bases between. The CDR3 loop reads CASISTGNSYNEQFF. Written as DNA, the CDR3 is TGTGCCAGCATCAGCACCGGGAACTCCTACAATGAGCAGTTCTTC. The whole variable domain, filled in from reference TRBV5-6 and TRBJ2-1, reads DAGVTQSPTHLIKTRGQQVTLRCSPKSGHDTVSWYQQALGQGPQFIFQYYEEEERQRGNFPDRFSGHQFPNYSSELNVNALLLGDSALYLCASISTGNSYNEQFFGPGTRLTVL.

The chain employs TRBV5-6 and TRBJ2-1; the match to TRBD2 covers 13 bases. V shed 4 bases, J shed 8 bases, and the junction held 3 bases outside the gene matches. The CDR3 spans 14 residues. Per the germline V gene, CDR1 is SGHDT and CDR2 is YYEEEE. CDR3 sequence: CASSRTSGGDEQFF. CDR3 nucleotides: TGTGCCAGCAGCCGGACTAGCGGGGGAGATGAGCAGTTCTTC. The full variable domain, with the rest looked up from reference TRBV5-6 and TRBJ2-1, is DAGVTQSPTHLIKTRGQQVTLRCSPKSGHDTVSWYQQALGQGPQFIFQYYEEEERQRGNFPDRFSGHQFPNYSSELNVNALLLGDSALYLCASSRTSGGDEQFFGPGTRLTVL.

The rearrangement uses TRBV2 and TRBJ1-2; a possible D gene is TRBD1 (6 bases). The ends were cut back, 8 bases at V and 4 bases at J, with 14 bases in the middle. Per the germline V gene, CDR1 is SNHLY and CDR2 is FYNNEI. The CDR3 consists of 13 residues. The CDR3 loop is CASGGREGYGYTF. For the CDR3, the DNA is TGTGCCAGCGGGGGGCGGGAGGGCTATGGCTACACCTTC.

This clone was detected only a few times. The rearrangement joins TRBV30 to TRBJ2-6; the D is unclear. The ends were cut back, 3 bases at V and 9 bases at J, with 12 bases in the middle. The germline V gene has CDR1 GTSNPN and CDR2 SVGIG (reference sequence). The CDR3 covers 13 residues. CDR3 sequence: CAWSVGLFNVLTF. DNA of the CDR3: TGTGCCTGGAGCGTTGGGCTATTCAACGTCCTGACTTTC.